The next 16 T cell receptor beta chains were all read from a single sample in a study of memory CD4+ T cells and cytomegalovirus serostatus. The sort gate was single viable CD3+CD4+CD8-CD45RO+ cells for memory CD4+ T cells. TCRdb keeps only in-frame clones here, not all; method: immunoSEQ multiplex PCR. The profile shows 65,000 to 95,000 clones, around 80% of them singletons. The sample taken for sequencing was memory CD4+ T cells from blood. Source of these receptors: an adult in good health and CMV-seronegative.

The J gene is TRBJ1-5, the V gene TRBV27; D perhaps matches TRBD1 (6 bases). V lost 10 bases and J 5 bases, leaving 24 bases between the germline ends. CDR3 length: 16 amino acids. Germline loops: CDR1 MNHEY, CDR2 SMNVEV (reference sequence). CDR3 amino acids: CAKSHSDWGRDQPQHF. CDR3 nucleotide sequence: TGTGCCAAATCGCACTCTGACTGGGGGCGGGATCAGCCCCAGCATTTT.

The chain recombines TRBV7-2 with TRBJ2-1, with 7 bases lining up with TRBD1. The CDR3 is made up of 15 amino acids. CDR1 is SGHTA and CDR2 is FQGNSA in the germline V gene. With V trimmed by 4 bases and J by 2 bases, 5 bases remained unmatched. CDR3 region: CASSSSTGTYNEQFF. The CDR3 DNA reads as TGTGCCAGCAGCTCATCGACAGGGACCTACAATGAGCAGTTCTTC.

The chain combines TRBV6-5 with TRBJ1-2, with D possibly matching TRBD1 (5 bases). The CDR3 is made up of 13 amino acids. Germline loops: CDR1 MNHEY, CDR2 SVGAGI. V lost 6 bases, J lost 1 base, and 9 bases lay in between. Here the CDR3 DNA reads TGTGCCAGCAGGCAGGGACTTAACTATGGCTACACCTTC. Translated, it gives CASRQGLNYGYTF.

The J gene is TRBJ2-1, the V gene TRBV5-1; D is uncertain. The CDR3 length is 15 residues. Germline values: CDR1 SGHRS, CDR2 YFSETQ. V was trimmed by 0 bases and J by 5 bases, leaving 12 bases between them. The CDR3 DNA reads TGCGCCAGCAGCTTGGATCATATAGCCAACAATGAGCAGTTCTTC. This encodes CASSLDHIANNEQFF.

CDR3 coding DNA: TGCGCCGGCGGGACAGACGACACCGGGGAGCTGTTTTTT. Translated: CAGGTDDTGELFF. The chain joins TRBV5-1 to TRBJ2-2; weak D call: TRBD1 (7 bases). Trimming left V 10 bases short and J 3 bases short, with 13 bases between. The CDR3 totals 13 residues. Germline CDR1 reads SGHRS; CDR2 reads YFSETQ. Full variable domain (missing parts from reference TRBV5-1 and TRBJ2-2): KAGVTQTPRYLIKTRGQQVTLSCSPISGHRSVSWYQQTPGQGLQFLFEYFSETQRNKGNFPGRFSGRQFSNSRSEMNVSTLELGDSALYLCAGGTDDTGELFFGEGSRLTVL.

The chain combines TRBV4-2 with TRBJ2-1; D unclear. Germline V CDR1 and CDR2: LGHNA, YNFKEQ. Trimming took off 0 bases at V and 0 bases at J, with 15 bases between the two ends. There are 18 residues in the CDR3. The CDR3 sequence is CASSQDWAADGSYNEQFF. The CDR3 DNA reads TGTGCCAGCAGCCAAGATTGGGCAGCAGACGGCTCCTACAATGAGCAGTTCTTC.

This chain links TRBV10-3 with TRBJ1-5; possible D gene TRBD1, 5 bases. CDR3 length: 13 amino acids. CDR1 is ENHRY and CDR2 is SYGVKD in the germline V gene. V was clipped by 6 bases and J by 2 bases, with 8 bases between them. The CDR3 protein is CAIRGLGNQPQHF. CDR3 nucleotides: TGTGCCATCAGGGGGCTCGGCAATCAGCCCCAGCATTTT.

CDR3 DNA sequence: TGTGCCAGCAGCTTAGTAGGGATGCGCTATGGCTACACCTTC. Protein sequence: CASSLVGMRYGYTF. The chain is built from TRBV7-9 and TRBJ1-2; D uncertain. V lost 1 base and J 4 bases, leaving 10 bases between the germline ends. The CDR3 has 14 residues. CDR1 is SEHNR, CDR2 FQNEAQ, per germline (reference sequence).

The chain carries TRBV4-1 and TRBJ1-1; a possible D gene is TRBD1 (5 bases). V lost 0 bases and J lost 4, with 6 bases in between. There are 13 residues in the CDR3. Germline CDR1 MGHRA, CDR2 YSYEKL. The CDR3 protein is CASSQDQGTEAFF. The CDR3 DNA reads as TGCGCCAGCAGCCAAGACCAGGGCACTGAAGCTTTCTTT.

This sequence joins TRBV28 and TRBJ2-3, with a weak D call TRBD2 (7 bases). The germline V gene encodes CDR1 MDHEN and CDR2 SYDVKM. The CDR3 runs to 14 residues. The V gene lost 2 bases and the J gene lost 6 bases, with 12 bases spanning the gap. The CDR3 sequence: CASSLRGGLDTQYF. CDR3 sequence (DNA): TGTGCCAGCAGTTTAAGGGGGGGCCTCGATACGCAGTATTTT.

This chain uses TRBV28 with TRBJ1-5; 11 nucleotides agree with TRBD1. Germline CDR1 and CDR2: MDHEN and SYDVKM. V shed 7 bases, J shed 4 bases, and the junction held 12 bases outside the gene matches. This CDR3 is 17 amino acids long. The CDR3 DNA reads as TGTGCCAGCACCCCCCTTCGGACAGGGGGCATGAATCAGCCCCAGCATTTT. Translating it yields CASTPLRTGGMNQPQHF.

About this clone itself: Other DNA sequences from this sample encode an identical CDR3 as well. This rearrangement joins TRBV6-6 to TRBJ2-1; D gene unclear. This CDR3 has 14 residues. Germline V gene sequence: CDR1 MNHNY, CDR2 SVGAGI (reference sequence). V gave up 0 bases and J gave up 0 bases, with 3 bases separating them. CDR3 residues: CASSYSSSYNEQFF. In DNA form, the CDR3 reads TGTGCCAGCAGTTACTCAAGCTCCTACAATGAGCAGTTCTTC.

The V call is TRBV2, the J call TRBJ2-1; 8 nucleotides line up with TRBD2. The CDR3 length is 15 residues. J lost 5 bases, V lost 8 bases, and 11 bases had no gene match. CDR1 is SNHLY and CDR2 is FYNNEI in the germline V gene. The CDR3 protein is CASGVSGGVHNEQFF. For the CDR3, the DNA is TGTGCCAGCGGAGTGAGCGGGGGCGTCCACAATGAGCAGTTCTTC.

This clone appeared a few times. The CDR3 DNA follows: TGTGCCATCACCAAAGACTCTAGCGGGGGGGTCGCAGATACGCAGTATTTT. This sequence encodes CAITKDSSGGVADTQYF. The J gene is TRBJ2-3, the V gene TRBV10-3, with 12 bases lining up with TRBD2. Germline loops: CDR1 ENHRY, CDR2 SYGVKD. V was clipped by 7 bases and J by 4 bases; unmatched bases: 12. The CDR3 contains 17 residues.

The gene calls are TRBV5-6 and TRBJ2-3; 10 nucleotides match TRBD1. Germline lookup yields CDR1 SGHDT and CDR2 YYEEEE. This CDR3 has 16 amino acids. Trimming cost V 4 bases and J 6 bases; bases outside gene matches: 11. CDR3: CASSPLGQGPGDTQYF. CDR3 nucleotides: TGTGCCAGCAGCCCTCTGGGACAGGGGCCCGGTGATACGCAGTATTTT.

The chain joins TRBV4-3 to TRBJ2-7; D ambiguous. The CDR3 extends over 15 amino acids. V was trimmed by 0 bases and J by 4 bases, leaving 13 bases between them. Germline-derived CDR1 and CDR2 are LGHNA and YSLEER. The CDR3 nucleotides are TGCGCCAGCAGCCAAGAGTGGGATCGTTTATACGAGCAGTACTTC. Protein product: CASSQEWDRLYEQYF.